Given below is one T cell receptor beta chain in context. The junction and the germline gene differ at one end; a read error may be behind it. Uncontrolled infection, other autoimmune disease, pregnancy and lactation each barred patients from inclusion. The source of the sample is a study of T cells in Graves' hyperthyroidism and ophthalmopathy. Amplified regions were TCR beta CDR3 sequences from RNA transcripts. HTBI primers drove first-round RT-PCR of the TCR CDR3. One entry per CDR3 protein, called by TCRdb with MiXCR from the multiplex PCR reads. The table lists about 350,000 distinct CDR3 sequences, 15% to 20% of them singletons. This clonotype originated in a woman aged 40 to 50 with Graves' ophthalmopathy. Sequencing input: blood.

This CDR3 reads CASRPPRERENTEAYF. CDR3 DNA sequence: TGTGCCAGCAGACCCCCCCGTGAACGGGAAAACACTGAAGCTTACTTT. V is TRBV6-1 and J is TRBJ1-1; no firm D call. This CDR3 contains 16 residues. Per the germline V gene, CDR1 is MNHNS and CDR2 is SASEGT.